Sequencing of this T cell receptor (beta chain) was carried out in a study of blood T cell repertoires in COVID-19. Study-level background: Samples of COVID-19 (acute and convalescent) were obtained from the United States, Italy and Spain.

The study drew participants aged roughly 18 to 89 years from under 30 US areas. Membership in each cohort depended on participant-reported clinical history. With 4 bases removed from V and 4 bases from J, the gap between germline ends came to 11 bases. In germline, CDR1 is SGHRS, CDR2 YFSETQ. The CDR3 loop spans 14 amino acids. In the original workflow: Amplifying reference gene primers gave estimates of nucleated cell counts. Assay: immunoSEQ multiplex PCR; the TCRdb copy retains only in-frame clones and omits some. D and trimming were read from the DNA, whereas the V and J calls and clone size are those reported in that table. This sample carries more than 200,000 clones, about 89% of them seen once, and the ten largest clones take under 5%.

V usage is TRBV5-1 and J usage is TRBJ2-2; D gene ambiguous. The specimen sequenced was PBMCs or T cells enriched from blood (not recorded which). This clonotype was sampled from a woman aged 25 to 45 who had recovered from COVID-19. The CDR3 loop is CASSKDSTTGELFF. Written as DNA, the CDR3 is TGCGCCAGCAGCAAGGATAGCACCACCGGGGAGCTGTTTTTT. Full variable domain (missing parts from reference TRBV5-1 and TRBJ2-2): KAGVTQTPRYLIKTRGQQVTLSCSPISGHRSVSWYQQTPGQGLQFLFEYFSETQRNKGNFPGRFSGRQFSNSRSEMNVSTLELGDSALYLCASSKDSTTGELFFGEGSRLTVL.